The 15 T cell receptor beta chains reported below all come from one sample, sequenced in a study of shared clonotypes between healthy human individuals. TCRdb's copy holds only in-frame clones and misses some; the assay was immunoSEQ multiplex PCR. The data contain a few million clones, over 85% of them seen just once; the ten biggest clones take up roughly 0.13%. The specimen was naive CD4+ T cells sorted from blood. As to subset: CD45RA+ positively selected. Receptor source: a man aged 18-30 years in good health.

The chain combines TRBV9 with TRBJ1-3; D perhaps matches TRBD1 (5 bases). Germline CDR1 SGDLS, CDR2 YYNGEE. The CDR3 covers 15 residues. V was cut by 4 bases and J by 6 bases, with 17 bases left in between. CDR3 amino acids: CASSTEGRLANTIYF. CDR3 coding DNA: TGTGCCAGCAGCACCGAGGGACGATTGGCAAACACCATATATTTT.

This sequence joins TRBV7-8 and TRBJ2-5; the D gene is possibly TRBD1 (6 bases). Germline values: CDR1 SGHVS, CDR2 FQNEAQ. CDR3 length: 14 residues. V dropped 5 bases and J dropped 5 bases, with 15 bases sitting between them. The chain's CDR3 is CASSDRQVVETQYF. In DNA form, the CDR3 reads TGTGCCAGCAGCGACCGACAGGTCGTCGAGACCCAGTACTTC.

V and J are TRBV2 and TRBJ1-4; no clear D. V was clipped by 3 bases and J by 8 bases, with 7 bases between them. Germline CDR1 and CDR2: SNHLY and FYNNEI. CDR3 length: 12 residues. The CDR3 spells CASSDWREKLFF. The CDR3 nucleotides read TGTGCCAGCAGTGACTGGAGAGAAAAACTGTTTTTT.

The chain couples TRBV18 to TRBJ1-1; possible D gene TRBD1, 6 bases. V gave up 1 base and J gave up 1 base, with 10 bases separating them. The germline CDR1 and CDR2 sequences are KGHSH and LQKENI. The CDR3 length is 15 residues. The CDR3 sequence: CASSPLTGTNTEAFF. CDR3 DNA sequence: TGTGCCAGCTCACCACTGACAGGAACGAACACTGAAGCTTTCTTT.

About this clone itself: The same CDR3 also results from other DNA sequences found in this sample. This chain connects TRBV5-6 to TRBJ2-1; perhaps TRBD1 as D (6 bases). The V gene lost 9 bases and the J gene lost 5 bases, with 15 bases spanning the gap. This CDR3 is 13 amino acids long. Germline assignment: CDR1 SGHDT and CDR2 YYEEEE. The CDR3 region has the DNA TGTGCCACCAGTCTTGAGGGGGACAATGAGCAGTTCTTC. Its translation: CATSLEGDNEQFF.

As DNA, the CDR3 is TGTGCCAGCAGGAAGGACAGAAACACTGAAGCTTTCTTT. Translating gives CASRKDRNTEAFF. This sequence joins TRBV5-6 and TRBJ1-1, with D perhaps TRBD1 (6 bases). V lost 5 bases and J lost 2, with 10 bases in between. Germline CDR1 reads SGHDT; CDR2 reads YYEEEE. There are 13 residues in the CDR3.

The chain is built from TRBV14 and TRBJ2-5, with 10 bases lining up with TRBD1. The CDR3 consists of 16 residues. CDR1 is SGHDN, CDR2 FVKESK, per germline. Trimming took 4 bases from V and 3 from J; bases not matched to a gene: 8. The CDR3 coding sequence is TGTGCCAGCAGCCCGGACAGGGGGAGGCGCGAAGAGACCCAGTACTTC. It is translated as CASSPDRGRREETQYF.

The rearrangement links TRBV5-5 to TRBJ1-1; TRBD1 might be the D (5 bases). The CDR3 has 15 residues. Germline V gene data show CDR1 as SGHKS and CDR2 as YYEKEE (reference sequence). Trimming cost V 2 bases and J 4 bases, with 15 bases left between them. The CDR3 DNA sequence: TGTGCCAGCAGCTTCGGACTCGGGGGTGGCACTGAAGCTTTCTTT. This encodes CASSFGLGGGTEAFF.

The chain couples TRBV19 to TRBJ1-6, with D possibly being TRBD1 (6 bases). V was pared by 4 bases and J by 1 base, with 14 bases between. CDR3 size: 17 residues. Germline lookup yields CDR1 LNHDA and CDR2 SQIVND (reference sequence). The CDR3, as DNA: TGTGCCAGTAGTAACAACAGGGTTCTTTCCTATAATTCACCCCTCCACTTT. It is translated as CASSNNRVLSYNSPLHF.

The chain uses TRBV4-3 and TRBJ2-2, with D possibly matching TRBD1 (5 bases). With 0 bases removed from V and 1 base from J, the gap between germline ends came to 12 bases. CDR1 and CDR2 (germline): LGHNA, YSLEER. This CDR3 is built from 17 residues. As DNA, the CDR3 is TGCGCCAGCAGCCAAGAAGTGGCAGGACAGAACACCGGGGAGCTGTTTTTT. Amino acids: CASSQEVAGQNTGELFF.

The chain links TRBV5-1 to TRBJ2-3; perhaps TRBD2 as D (6 bases). Trimming pared 4 bases from V and 4 bases from J, leaving 10 bases between. Germline CDR1 and CDR2: SGHRS and YFSETQ. This CDR3 has 13 residues. CDR3 in DNA: TGCGCCAGCAGCCGGGGACTTCCAGATACGCAGTATTTT. It translates to CASSRGLPDTQYF.

The DNA for the CDR3 is TGTGCCAGCAGCTCAGGAGGGGGACAGACCTATAACTATGGCTACACCTTC. Protein sequence: CASSSGGGQTYNYGYTF. The rearrangement joins TRBV7-2 to TRBJ1-2; 7 bases map to TRBD1. Germline loops: CDR1 SGHTA, CDR2 FQGNSA. The CDR3 covers 17 residues. J lost 1 base, V lost 4 bases, and 12 bases had no gene match.

The rearrangement links TRBV21-1 to TRBJ1-1. TRBV21-1 is a pseudogene. The CDR3 extends over 13 amino acids. The CDR3 region is CASSKELAKEAFF. The CDR3 nucleotides are TGTGCCAGCAGCAAAGAGTTGGCGAAGGAAGCTTTCTTT.

The rearrangement uses TRBV2 and TRBJ2-1; no firm D call. The V end was cut by 1 base, the J end by 8 bases, with 6 bases between. Germline CDR1 and CDR2: SNHLY and FYNNEI. The CDR3 contains 12 residues. CDR3 residues: CASSEEVDEQFF. CDR3 sequence (DNA): TGTGCCAGCAGTGAAGAGGTGGATGAGCAGTTCTTC.

For the CDR3, the DNA is TGTGCCAGCAGTGAAGCTCGGCCTAGCGGGGGTACCTACGAGCAGTACTTC. This sequence encodes CASSEARPSGGTYEQYF. V and J are TRBV2 and TRBJ2-7, with 10 bases matching TRBD2. The CDR3 sequence is 17 residues long. Looked up from germline, CDR1 is SNHLY and CDR2 is FYNNEI. V was clipped by 0 bases and J by 2 bases; unmatched bases: 7.